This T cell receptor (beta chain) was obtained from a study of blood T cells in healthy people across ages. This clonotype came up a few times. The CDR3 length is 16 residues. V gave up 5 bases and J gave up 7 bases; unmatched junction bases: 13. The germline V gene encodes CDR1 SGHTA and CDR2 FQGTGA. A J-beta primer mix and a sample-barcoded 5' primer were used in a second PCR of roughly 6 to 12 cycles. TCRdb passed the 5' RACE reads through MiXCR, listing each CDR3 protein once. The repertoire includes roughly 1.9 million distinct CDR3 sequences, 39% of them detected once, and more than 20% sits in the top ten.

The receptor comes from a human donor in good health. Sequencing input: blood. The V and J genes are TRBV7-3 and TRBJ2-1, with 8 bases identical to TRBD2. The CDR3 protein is CASSHKGGGTGNEQFF. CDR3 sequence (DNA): TGTGCCAGCAGCCATAAAGGCGGGGGGACTGGTAATGAGCAGTTCTTC.